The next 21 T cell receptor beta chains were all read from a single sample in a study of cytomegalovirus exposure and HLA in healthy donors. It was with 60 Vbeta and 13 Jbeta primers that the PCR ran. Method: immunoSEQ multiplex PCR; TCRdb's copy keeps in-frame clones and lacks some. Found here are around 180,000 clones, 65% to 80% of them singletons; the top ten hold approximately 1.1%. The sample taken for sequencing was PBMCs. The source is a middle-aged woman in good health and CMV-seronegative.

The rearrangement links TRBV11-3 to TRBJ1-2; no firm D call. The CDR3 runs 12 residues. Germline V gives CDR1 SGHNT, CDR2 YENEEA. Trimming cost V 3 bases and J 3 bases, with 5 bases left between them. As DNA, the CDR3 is TGTGCCAGCAGCTTGTCGTACTATGGCTACACCTTC. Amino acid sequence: CASSLSYYGYTF.

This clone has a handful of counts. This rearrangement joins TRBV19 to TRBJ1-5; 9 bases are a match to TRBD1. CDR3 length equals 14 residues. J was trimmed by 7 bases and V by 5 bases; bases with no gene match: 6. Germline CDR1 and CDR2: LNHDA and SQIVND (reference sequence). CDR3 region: CASSVTGGRQPQHF. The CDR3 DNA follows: TGTGCCAGTAGTGTGACAGGGGGACGGCAGCCCCAGCATTTT.

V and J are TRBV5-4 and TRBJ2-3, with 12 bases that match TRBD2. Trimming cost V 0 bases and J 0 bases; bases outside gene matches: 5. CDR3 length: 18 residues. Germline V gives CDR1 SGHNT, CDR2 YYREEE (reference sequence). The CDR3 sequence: CASSLGLAGGSSTDTQYF. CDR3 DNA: TGTGCCAGCAGCTTGGGCCTAGCGGGAGGGTCAAGCACAGATACGCAGTATTTT.

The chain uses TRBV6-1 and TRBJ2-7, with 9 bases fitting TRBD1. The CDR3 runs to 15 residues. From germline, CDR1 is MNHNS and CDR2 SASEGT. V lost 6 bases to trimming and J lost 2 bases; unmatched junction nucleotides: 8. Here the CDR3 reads CASRGTGGQTYEQYF. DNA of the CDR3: TGTGCCAGCAGAGGTACAGGGGGCCAGACCTACGAGCAGTACTTC.

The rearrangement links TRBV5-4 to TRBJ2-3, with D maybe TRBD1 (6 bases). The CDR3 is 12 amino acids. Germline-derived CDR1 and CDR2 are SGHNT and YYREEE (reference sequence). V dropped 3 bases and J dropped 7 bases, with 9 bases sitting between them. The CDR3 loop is CASSSQGYTQYF. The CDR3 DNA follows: TGTGCCAGCAGCTCACAGGGATATACGCAGTATTTT.

The CDR3 DNA follows: TGCGCCAGCAGCGTACGGACAGGAGGGAACACTGAAGCTTTCTTT. It translates to CASSVRTGGNTEAFF. V gene TRBV5-1 combines with J gene TRBJ1-1, with 7 bases identical to TRBD1. J gave up 1 base and V 4 bases, and 7 bases lay outside the gene matches. Per germline, CDR1 SGHRS and CDR2 YFSETQ. This CDR3 has 15 residues.

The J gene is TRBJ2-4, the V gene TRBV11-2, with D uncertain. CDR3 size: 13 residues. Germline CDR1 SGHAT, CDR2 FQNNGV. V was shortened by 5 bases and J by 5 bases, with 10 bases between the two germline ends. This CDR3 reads CASSPSMENIQYF. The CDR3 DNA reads TGTGCCAGCAGCCCGAGCATGGAAAACATTCAGTACTTC.

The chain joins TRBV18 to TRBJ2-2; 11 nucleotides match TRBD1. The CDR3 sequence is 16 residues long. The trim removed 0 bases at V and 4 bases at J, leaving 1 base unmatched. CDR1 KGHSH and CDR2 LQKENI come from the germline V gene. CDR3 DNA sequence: TGTGCCAGCTCACCACCGGGACAGGGGGGCACCGGGGAGCTGTTTTTT. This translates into CASSPPGQGGTGELFF.

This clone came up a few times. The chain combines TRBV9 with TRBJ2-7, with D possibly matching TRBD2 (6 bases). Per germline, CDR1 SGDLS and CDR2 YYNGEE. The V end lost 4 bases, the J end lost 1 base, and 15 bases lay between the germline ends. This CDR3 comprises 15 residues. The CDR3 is CASSPTGSFSYEQYF. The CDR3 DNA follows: TGTGCCAGCAGCCCGACCGGGAGCTTTTCCTACGAGCAGTACTTC.

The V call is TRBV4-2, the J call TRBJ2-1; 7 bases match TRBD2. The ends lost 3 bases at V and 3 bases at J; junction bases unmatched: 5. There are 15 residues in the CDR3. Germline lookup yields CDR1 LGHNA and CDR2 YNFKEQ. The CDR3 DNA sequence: TGTGCCAGCAGCCAGCCCGGGGACTACTACAATGAGCAGTTCTTC. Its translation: CASSQPGDYYNEQFF.

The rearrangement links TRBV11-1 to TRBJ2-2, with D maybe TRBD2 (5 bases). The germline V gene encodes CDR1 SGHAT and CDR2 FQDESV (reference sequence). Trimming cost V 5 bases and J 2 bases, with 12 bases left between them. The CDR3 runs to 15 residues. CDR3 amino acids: CASSRLSSNTGELFF. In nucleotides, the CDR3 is TGTGCCAGCAGCCGACTATCCTCAAACACCGGGGAGCTGTTTTTT.

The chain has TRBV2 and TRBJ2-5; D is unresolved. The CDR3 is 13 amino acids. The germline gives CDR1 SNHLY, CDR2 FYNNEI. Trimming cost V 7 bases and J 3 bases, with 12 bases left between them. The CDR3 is CASKRETEETQYF. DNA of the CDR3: TGTGCCAGCAAGCGAGAAACTGAAGAGACCCAGTACTTC. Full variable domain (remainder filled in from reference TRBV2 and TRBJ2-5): EPEVTQTPSHQVTQMGQEVILRCVPISNHLYFYWYRQILGQKVEFLVSFYNNEISEKSEIFDDQFSVERPDGSNFTLKIRSTKLEDSAMYFCASKRETEETQYFGPGTRLLVL.

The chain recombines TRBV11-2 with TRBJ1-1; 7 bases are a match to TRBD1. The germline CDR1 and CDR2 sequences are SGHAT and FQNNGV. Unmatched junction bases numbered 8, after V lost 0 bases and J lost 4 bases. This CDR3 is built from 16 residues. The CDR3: CASSLDPTGSFTEAFF. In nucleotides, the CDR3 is TGTGCCAGCAGCTTAGATCCGACAGGGTCGTTCACTGAAGCTTTCTTT.

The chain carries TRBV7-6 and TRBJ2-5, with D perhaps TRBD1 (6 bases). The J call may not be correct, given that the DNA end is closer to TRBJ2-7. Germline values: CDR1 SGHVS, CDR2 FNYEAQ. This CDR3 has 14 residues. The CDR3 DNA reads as TGTGCCAGCAGCTTAGGTCAGGGGAACTACGAGCAGTACTTC. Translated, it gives CASSLGQGNYEQYF.

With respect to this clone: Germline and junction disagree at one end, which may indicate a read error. Here the CDR3 reads CASSDGLAKVNEQLF. CDR3 DNA sequence: TGTGCCAGCAGTGATGGACTAGCAAAAGTGAATGAGCAGCTCTTC. The chain carries TRBV2 and TRBJ2-1; TRBD2 matches 8 bases. Germline CDR1 and CDR2: SNHLY and FYNNEI. The CDR3 consists of 15 residues. The variable domain in full, with the rest retrieved from reference TRBV2 and TRBJ2-1, is EPEVTQTPSHQVTQMGQEVILRCVPISNHLYFYWYRQILGQKVEFLVSFYNNEISEKSEIFDDQFSVERPDGSNFTLKIRSTKLEDSAMYFCASSDGLAKVNEQLFGPGTRLTVL.

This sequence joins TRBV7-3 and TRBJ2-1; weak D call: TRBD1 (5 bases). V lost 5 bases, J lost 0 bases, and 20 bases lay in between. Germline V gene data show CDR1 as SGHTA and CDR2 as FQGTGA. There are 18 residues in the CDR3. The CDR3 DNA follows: TGTGCCAGCAGCCCGACCGCTGGACACCCGAGCTCCTACAATGAGCAGTTCTTC. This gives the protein CASSPTAGHPSSYNEQFF.

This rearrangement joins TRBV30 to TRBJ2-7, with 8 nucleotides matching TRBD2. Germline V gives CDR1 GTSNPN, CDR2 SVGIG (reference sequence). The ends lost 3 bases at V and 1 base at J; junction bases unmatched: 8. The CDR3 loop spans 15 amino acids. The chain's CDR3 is CAWRKLAGPSYEQYF. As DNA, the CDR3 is TGTGCCTGGAGGAAATTAGCGGGGCCTTCCTACGAGCAGTACTTC.

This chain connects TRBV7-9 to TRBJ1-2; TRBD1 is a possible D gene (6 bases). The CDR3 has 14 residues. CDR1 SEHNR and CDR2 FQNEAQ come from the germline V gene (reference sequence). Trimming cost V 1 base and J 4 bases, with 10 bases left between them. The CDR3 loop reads CASSLGGQTYGYTF. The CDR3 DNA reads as TGTGCCAGCAGCTTAGGAGGACAGACCTATGGCTACACCTTC.

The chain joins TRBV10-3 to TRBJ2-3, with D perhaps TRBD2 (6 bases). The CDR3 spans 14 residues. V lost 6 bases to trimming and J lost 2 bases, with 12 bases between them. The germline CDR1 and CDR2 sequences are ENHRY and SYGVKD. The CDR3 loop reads CAISSGTFTDTQYF. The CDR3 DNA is TGTGCCATCAGCTCCGGGACTTTCACAGATACGCAGTATTTT.

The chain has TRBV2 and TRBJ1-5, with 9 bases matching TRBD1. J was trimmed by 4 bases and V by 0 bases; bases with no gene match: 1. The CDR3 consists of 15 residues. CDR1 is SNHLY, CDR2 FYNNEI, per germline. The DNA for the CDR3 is TGTGCCAGCAGTGAAGCAGGGACAGGGAATCAGCCCCAGCATTTT. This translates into CASSEAGTGNQPQHF.

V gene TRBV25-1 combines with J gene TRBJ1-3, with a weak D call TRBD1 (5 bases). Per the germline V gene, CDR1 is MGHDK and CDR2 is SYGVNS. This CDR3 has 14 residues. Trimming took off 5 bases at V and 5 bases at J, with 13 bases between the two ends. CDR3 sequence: CASSTGDSRNTIYF. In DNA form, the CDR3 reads TGTGCCAGCAGTACGGGAGACAGCAGAAACACCATATATTTT. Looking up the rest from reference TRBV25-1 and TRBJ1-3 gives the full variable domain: EADIYQTPRYLVIGTGKKITLECSQTMGHDKMYWYQQDPGMELHLIHYSYGVNSTEKGDLSSESTVSRIRTEHFPLTLESARPSHTSQYLCASSTGDSRNTIYFGEGSWLTVV.